Shown below are 10 T cell receptor beta chains from a single sample sequenced in a study of graft-versus-host responses after intestinal transplantation. Method: immunoSEQ multiplex PCR; TCRdb's copy keeps in-frame clones and lacks some. The data show roughly 120,000 clones, around nine tenths seen once. The antigens these receptors bind are not known. The sample in question was unstimulated CD4+ T cells sorted from spleen or lymph node cells, obtained before transplant. The receptors were sampled from a human donor who was the organ donor for an intestinal transplant.

The chain recombines TRBV6-1 with TRBJ1-2, with D possibly being TRBD1 (5 bases). V lost 2 bases to trimming and J lost 4 bases, with 8 bases between them. The CDR3 consists of 13 residues. Per the germline V gene, CDR1 is MNHNS and CDR2 is SASEGT. CDR3 DNA sequence: TGTGCCAGCAGTGAAAGAGACAGCTATGGCTACACCTTC. It specifies CASSERDSYGYTF.

The CDR3 DNA reads as TGTGCCACCAGCAGAACGTACGGACAGGGAAGAGAGACCCAGTACTTC. Its protein is CATSRTYGQGRETQYF. V is TRBV15 and J is TRBJ2-5; TRBD1 matches at 8 bases. V lost 2 bases, J lost 4 bases, and 9 bases stayed unmatched. The CDR3 extends over 16 amino acids. The germline V gene has CDR1 LNHNV and CDR2 YYDKDF (reference sequence).

V is TRBV7-9 and J is TRBJ2-1, with TRBD2 as a possible D gene (6 bases). Germline lookup yields CDR1 SEHNR and CDR2 FQNEAQ (reference sequence). The V end lost 5 bases, the J end lost 0 bases, and 14 bases lay between the germline ends. The length of the CDR3 is 16 residues. The CDR3 sequence: CASSRFSGSSYNEQFF. CDR3 sequence (DNA): TGTGCCAGCAGCCGCTTTAGCGGCAGCTCCTACAATGAGCAGTTCTTC.

The chain links TRBV15 to TRBJ1-3; no reliable D call. Germline V lookup: CDR1 LNHNV, CDR2 YYDKDF (reference sequence). The ends were cut back, 0 bases at V and 4 bases at J, with 7 bases in the middle. CDR3 size: 14 residues. In DNA, the CDR3 is TGTGCCACCAGCAGAGATCGGAGCGGAAACACCATATATTTT. It specifies CATSRDRSGNTIYF.

The J gene is TRBJ1-2, the V gene TRBV5-6; D may be TRBD1 (5 bases). Germline-derived CDR1 and CDR2 are SGHDT and YYEEEE. This CDR3 comprises 13 residues. V was trimmed by 0 bases and J by 3 bases, leaving 6 bases between them. This CDR3 reads CASSLGGYYGYTF. CDR3 in DNA: TGTGCCAGCAGCTTGGGGGGGTACTATGGCTACACCTTC.

V gene TRBV7-2 combines with J gene TRBJ2-1; TRBD2 is a possible D gene (7 bases). CDR1 and CDR2 (germline): SGHTA, FQGNSA. There are 12 residues in the CDR3. V was trimmed by 6 bases and J by 10 bases, leaving 13 bases between them. This CDR3 is CASREGRGEQFF. In nucleotides, the CDR3 is TGTGCCAGCAGAGAAGGGAGGGGGGAGCAGTTCTTC.

The chain carries TRBV5-8 and TRBJ2-3, with D maybe TRBD1 (6 bases). The ends were cut back, 0 bases at V and 4 bases at J, with 12 bases in the middle. This CDR3 has 15 residues. Per germline, CDR1 SGHTS and CDR2 YDEGEE. This CDR3 is CASSLASQGPDTQYF. CDR3 DNA sequence: TGTGCCAGCAGCTTGGCTAGTCAGGGGCCAGATACGCAGTATTTT.

This clone was observed once. CDR3 DNA: TGTGCCACCAGCAAGCCGGGACAGGGGGCAGAGACCCAGTACTTC. The encoded protein is CATSKPGQGAETQYF. The rearrangement links TRBV15 to TRBJ2-5; TRBD1 aligns across 12 bases. CDR1 is LNHNV and CDR2 is YYDKDF in the germline V gene (reference sequence). This CDR3 spans 15 amino acids. Trimming cost V 4 bases and J 4 bases; bases outside gene matches: 4.

The chain links TRBV12-2 to TRBJ2-7. TRBV12-2 is designated a pseudogene. CDR3 length: 15 residues. The CDR3 reads CASRFRAGQAYEQYF. For the CDR3, the DNA is TGTGCAAGTCGCTTTAGGGCCGGCCAAGCCTACGAGCAGTACTTC.

The J gene is TRBJ1-2, the V gene TRBV28; D not certain. The CDR3 loop spans 13 amino acids. The germline CDR1 and CDR2 sequences are MDHEN and SYDVKM. V lost 3 bases, J lost 3 bases, and 8 bases lay in between. For the CDR3, the DNA is TGTGCCAGCAGTTTCGCAGGCGACTATGGCTACACCTTC. This sequence encodes CASSFAGDYGYTF.